The clone carrying this T cell receptor (beta chain) has a count of ten or more. The antigen is not known. These data belong to a study of T cells in Graves' hyperthyroidism and ophthalmopathy. Overall study results and limits: Most clonotypes expanded in thyroid above 0.001 were likewise present in blood.

Clinical symptoms, serum thyroxine and TRAb, thyroid ultrasound and orbital computed tomography together formed the diagnostic basis. PBMCs were obtained from 10 ml fresh peripheral blood. Amplified TCR beta CDR3 regions derived from RNA transcripts. HTBI primers drove first-round RT-PCR of the TCR CDR3. MiXCR was run by TCRdb on the multiplex PCR reads, yielding one entry per CDR3 protein. Of around 350,000 distinct CDR3 sequences in the sample, around 15% were seen once. This receptor was taken from a woman in her 30s with Graves' ophthalmopathy. Specimen: blood.

CDR3 sequence reads: CASSQEGSRNSPLHF. The CDR3 region has the DNA TGTGCCAGCAGCCAAGAGGGATCGAGGAATTCACCCCTCCACTTT. The chain links TRBV3-1 to TRBJ1-6; D not resolved. The CDR3 runs 15 residues. CDR1 and CDR2 (germline): LGHDT, YNNKEL (reference sequence). V dropped 0 bases and J dropped 7 bases, with 10 bases sitting between them.